This T cell receptor beta chain appears in the sequencing data of a study of cytomegalovirus exposure and HLA in healthy donors. The CDR3 totals 14 residues. After removal of 5 bases from V and 7 bases from J, the junction contained 8 bases not matched to a gene. CDR1 and CDR2 (germline): MDHEN, SYDVKM. The method was immunoSEQ multiplex PCR; TCRdb's version includes in-frame clones alone and lacks a portion of them. The table lists roughly 130,000 clones, about 90% of them singletons, with 3% to 3.5% in the top ten. The specimen sequenced was PBMCs. This chain connects TRBV28 to TRBJ1-3, with 7 bases fitting TRBD1. The source of this sequence is a man aged 25 to 40 in good health and CMV-seronegative. Written as DNA, the CDR3 is TGTGCCAGCAGTCCTCGACAGGGATGGAACACCATATATTTT. Its translation: CASSPRQGWNTIYF.